These 18 T cell receptor beta chains were sequenced from one sample in a study of cytomegalovirus exposure and HLA in healthy donors. The PCR employed 60 Vbeta primers together with 13 Jbeta primers. Sequencing used immunoSEQ multiplex PCR; TCRdb keeps in-frame clones, though not all of them. The table lists 150,000 to 200,000 clones, around 80% of them singletons, with 1.5% in the top ten. The sequenced sample consisted of PBMCs. Receptors were obtained from a woman aged 18-29 years in good health and CMV-seronegative.

This clone was seen a few times. This chain joins TRBV29-1 and TRBJ1-2, with 8 bases fitting TRBD1. The CDR3 has 15 amino acids. The germline V gene has CDR1 SQVTM and CDR2 ANQGSEA. J gave up 1 base and V 3 bases, and 7 bases lay outside the gene matches. The chain's CDR3 is CSVDSARGLNYGYTF. In nucleotides, the CDR3 is TGCAGCGTTGATAGTGCCAGGGGGCTTAACTATGGCTACACCTTC.

V usage is TRBV13 and J usage is TRBJ2-7; TRBD1 agrees at 8 bases. This CDR3 is built from 17 residues. Germline assignment: CDR1 PRHDT and CDR2 FYEKMQ (reference sequence). The V gene end was trimmed by 4 bases and the J gene end by 3 bases; junction bases not matched to a gene: 14. The DNA of the CDR3 is TGTGCCAGCAGCTCAAGAATGACAGGGGAACCGGGCTACGAGCAGTACTTC. Protein sequence: CASSSRMTGEPGYEQYF.

V and J are TRBV28 and TRBJ1-5; 7 bases agree with TRBD1. Germline V gene lookup returns CDR1 MDHEN and CDR2 SYDVKM. CDR3 length: 15 residues. The V segment lost 0 bases and the J segment 4 bases; nucleotides outside the gene matches: 3. The CDR3 nucleotides are TGTGCCAGCAGTTTATGGTCAGGGGGGAATCAGCCCCAGCATTTT. Protein sequence: CASSLWSGGNQPQHF.

V usage is TRBV2 and J usage is TRBJ2-2; 11 nucleotides align to TRBD1. Germline V gene data show CDR1 as SNHLY and CDR2 as FYNNEI. Trimming cost V 4 bases and J 7 bases; bases outside gene matches: 2. The CDR3 runs 14 residues. The CDR3 DNA follows: TGTGCCAGCAGTGGGGGGACAGGGGGCGGGGAGCTGTTTTTT. It yields the protein CASSGGTGGGELFF.

The chain links TRBV30 to TRBJ1-1; TRBD1 is a possible D gene (6 bases). This CDR3 region has 14 residues. Trimming removed 4 bases at V and 2 bases at J, with 14 bases between. The germline gives CDR1 GTSNPN, CDR2 SVGIG (reference sequence). In DNA, the CDR3 is TGTGCCTGGAACAACAGGGTAAGAAACACTGAAGCTTTCTTT. As protein: CAWNNRVRNTEAFF.

This chain uses TRBV15 with TRBJ1-5; TRBD1 is a possible D gene (6 bases). Trimming removed 5 bases at V and 3 bases at J, with 20 bases between. The CDR3 consists of 17 residues. Germline assignment: CDR1 LNHNV and CDR2 YYDKDF (reference sequence). In nucleotides, the CDR3 is TGTGCCACCAGCTCTCCCAGGACAGTTGGGATCAATCAGCCCCAGCATTTT. Amino acid sequence: CATSSPRTVGINQPQHF.

This clone was seen a handful of times. The chain uses TRBV6-5 and TRBJ2-6; 8 bases are a match to TRBD1. Germline loops: CDR1 MNHEY, CDR2 SVGAGI. The CDR3 is 15 amino acids. Unmatched junction bases numbered 6, after V lost 10 bases and J lost 1 base. The CDR3 nucleotides read TGTGCCACAGGGGGCGCCTCATCTGGGGCCAACGTCCTGACTTTC. This encodes CATGGASSGANVLTF.

This rearrangement joins TRBV14 to TRBJ1-1; no clear D gene. The length of the CDR3 is 13 residues. The V end was cut by 0 bases, the J end by 4 bases, with 6 bases between. Germline V gene sequence: CDR1 SGHDN, CDR2 FVKESK. The CDR3 reads CASSQDLATEAFF. The DNA of the CDR3 is TGTGCCAGCAGCCAAGATCTGGCCACTGAAGCTTTCTTT.

This clone rates as large. The gene calls are TRBV10-3 and TRBJ1-4; possibly TRBD1 for D (6 bases). Germline lookup yields CDR1 ENHRY and CDR2 SYGVKD. The CDR3 runs 14 residues. Trimming removed 2 bases from V and 8 bases from J, with 12 bases in between. The CDR3: CAISEDRMVEKLFF. The CDR3 DNA reads as TGTGCCATCAGTGAGGACAGGATGGTCGAAAAACTGTTTTTT.

This clone was seen a few times. The DNA of the CDR3 is TGCAGCGTTGATCGTGTTGGCTACACCTTC. Its protein is CSVDRVGYTF. The rearrangement joins TRBV29-1 to TRBJ1-2; D not resolved. V lost 3 bases, J lost 7 bases, and 6 bases lay in between. This CDR3 has 10 amino acids. The germline V gene has CDR1 SQVTM and CDR2 ANQGSEA.

This chain uses TRBV5-6 with TRBJ1-2, with TRBD1 matching over 8 bases. Trimming took 4 bases from V and 2 from J; bases not matched to a gene: 7. CDR3 size: 15 residues. Germline loops: CDR1 SGHDT, CDR2 YYEEEE. The DNA of the CDR3 is TGTGCCAGCAGCCTAGGACAGGGAGGGAACTATGGCTACACCTTC. Translating it yields CASSLGQGGNYGYTF.

This chain uses TRBV7-9 with TRBJ2-7, with 8 bases lining up with TRBD1. The CDR3 contains 14 residues. V shed 1 base, J shed 2 bases, and the junction held 1 base outside the gene matches. Germline CDR1 reads SEHNR; CDR2 reads FQNEAQ (reference sequence). CDR3 bases: TGTGCCAGCAGCTTAGGACAGGGGACCTACGAGCAGTACTTC. Amino acid sequence: CASSLGQGTYEQYF.

The genes are TRBV6-1 and TRBJ1-5; D is unclear. The CDR3 runs to 13 residues. The V end was cut by 7 bases, the J end by 9 bases, with 16 bases between. Germline lookup yields CDR1 MNHNS and CDR2 SASEGT. The CDR3 loop is CASTPGNLRPQHF. Written as DNA, the CDR3 is TGTGCCAGCACCCCCGGGAATCTAAGGCCCCAGCATTTT.

Here the CDR3 DNA reads TGTGCCAGCAGCTTGCAAGGGGAAGAGACCCAGTACTTC. Translated: CASSLQGEETQYF. The V gene is TRBV5-5, the J gene TRBJ2-5; weak D call: TRBD1 (5 bases). V was trimmed by 1 base and J by 3 bases, leaving 7 bases between them. This CDR3 is 13 amino acids long. The V gene's germline CDR1 is SGHKS and CDR2 YYEKEE (reference sequence).

The chain combines TRBV6-6 with TRBJ1-5; possibly TRBD1 for D (6 bases). This CDR3 comprises 14 residues. V lost 2 bases to trimming and J lost 7 bases, with 12 bases between them. Germline V CDR1 and CDR2: MNHNY, SVGAGI (reference sequence). The CDR3 here is CASSYAGVRQPQHF. CDR3 nucleotide sequence: TGTGCCAGCAGTTACGCAGGGGTGCGGCAGCCCCAGCATTTT.

This clone was counted once. V gene TRBV12-5 combines with J gene TRBJ2-7; D possibly corresponds to TRBD2 (6 bases). The V gene's germline CDR1 is LGHNT and CDR2 FRNRAP. The CDR3 totals 13 residues. V was shortened by 1 base and J by 11 bases, with 15 bases between the two germline ends. The CDR3 here is CASGLEVVGEEYF. For the CDR3, the DNA is TGTGCTAGTGGTTTGGAAGTGGTGGGGGAGGAGTACTTC.

This clone was counted between two and nine times. The chain links TRBV19 to TRBJ2-7, with a possible D match to TRBD1 (6 bases). The CDR3 is 14 residues long. Germline V gene lookup returns CDR1 LNHDA and CDR2 SQIVND (reference sequence). The V end lost 6 bases, the J end lost 0 bases, and 12 bases lay between the germline ends. In DNA, the CDR3 is TGTGCCAGTAGGCATGACAGGTCCTCCTACGAGCAGTACTTC. It yields the protein CASRHDRSSYEQYF. The whole variable domain, remainder taken from reference TRBV19 and TRBJ2-7, is DGGITQSPKYLFRKEGQNVTLSCEQNLNHDAMYWYRQDPGQGLRLIYYSQIVNDFQKGDIAEGYSVSREKKESFPLTVTSAQKNPTAFYLCASRHDRSSYEQYFGPGTRLTVT.

V gene TRBV11-2 combines with J gene TRBJ1-4; D might be TRBD1 (6 bases). Germline CDR1 SGHAT, CDR2 FQNNGV. The ends were cut back, 5 bases at V and 17 bases at J, with 18 bases in the middle. CDR3 size: 12 residues. CDR3 DNA sequence: TGTGCCAGCAGCGCCCAGGGGACATCCCAATTTTTT. It yields the protein CASSAQGTSQFF.